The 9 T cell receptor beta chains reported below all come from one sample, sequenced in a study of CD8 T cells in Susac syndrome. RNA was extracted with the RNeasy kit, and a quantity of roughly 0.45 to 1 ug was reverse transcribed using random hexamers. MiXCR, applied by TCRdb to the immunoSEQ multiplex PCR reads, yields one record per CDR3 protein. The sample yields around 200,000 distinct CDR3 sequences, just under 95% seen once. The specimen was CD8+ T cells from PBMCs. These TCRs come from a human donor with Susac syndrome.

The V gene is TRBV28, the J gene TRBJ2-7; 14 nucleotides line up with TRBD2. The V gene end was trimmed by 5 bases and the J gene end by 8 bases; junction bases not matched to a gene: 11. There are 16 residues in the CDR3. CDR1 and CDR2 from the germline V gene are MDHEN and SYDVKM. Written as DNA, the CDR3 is TGTGCCAGCAGTCCACAGCCGACTAGCGGGAGGGCTAAGCAGTACTTC. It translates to CASSPQPTSGRAKQYF.

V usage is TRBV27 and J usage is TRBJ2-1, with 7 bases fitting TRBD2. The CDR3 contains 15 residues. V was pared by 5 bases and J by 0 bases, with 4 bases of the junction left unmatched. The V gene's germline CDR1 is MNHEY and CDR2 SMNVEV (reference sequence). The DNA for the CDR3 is TGTGCCAGCAGTCCAGCGGGGCTCTCCTACAATGAGCAGTTCTTC. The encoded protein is CASSPAGLSYNEQFF.

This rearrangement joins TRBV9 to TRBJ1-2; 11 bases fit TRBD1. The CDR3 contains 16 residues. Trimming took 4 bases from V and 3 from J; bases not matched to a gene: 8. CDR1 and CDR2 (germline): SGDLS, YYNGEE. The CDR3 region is CASSTPGQGADYGYTF. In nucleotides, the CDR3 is TGTGCCAGCAGCACCCCAGGACAGGGGGCGGACTATGGCTACACCTTC.

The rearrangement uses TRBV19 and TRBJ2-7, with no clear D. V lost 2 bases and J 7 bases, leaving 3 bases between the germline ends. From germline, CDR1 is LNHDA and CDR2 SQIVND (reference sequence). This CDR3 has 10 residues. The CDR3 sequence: CASSIWEQYF. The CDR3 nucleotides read TGTGCCAGTAGTATATGGGAGCAGTACTTC.

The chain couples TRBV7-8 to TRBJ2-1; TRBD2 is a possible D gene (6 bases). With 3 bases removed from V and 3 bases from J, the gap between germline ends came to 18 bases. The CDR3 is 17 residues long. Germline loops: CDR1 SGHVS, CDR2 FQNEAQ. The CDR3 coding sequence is TGTGCCAGCAGCTTTGGGCTAGCGAAGCAAAACTACAATGAGCAGTTCTTC. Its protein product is CASSFGLAKQNYNEQFF.

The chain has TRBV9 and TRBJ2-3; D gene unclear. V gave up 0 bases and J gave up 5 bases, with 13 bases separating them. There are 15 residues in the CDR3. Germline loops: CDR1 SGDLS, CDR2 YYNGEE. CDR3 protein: CASSVDTVIGDTQYF. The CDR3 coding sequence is TGTGCCAGCAGCGTAGATACTGTGATTGGAGATACGCAGTATTTT.

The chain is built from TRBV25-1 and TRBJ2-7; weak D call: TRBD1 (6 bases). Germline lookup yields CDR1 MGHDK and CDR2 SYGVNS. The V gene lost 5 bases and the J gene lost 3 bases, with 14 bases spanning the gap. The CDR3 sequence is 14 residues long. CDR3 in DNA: TGTGCCAGCAGTCGTACCGGGACACGCTACGAGCAGTACTTC. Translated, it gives CASSRTGTRYEQYF.

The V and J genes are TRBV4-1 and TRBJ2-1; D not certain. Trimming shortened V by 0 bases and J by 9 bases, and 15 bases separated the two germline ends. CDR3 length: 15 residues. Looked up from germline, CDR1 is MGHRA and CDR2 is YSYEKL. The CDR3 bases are TGCGCCAGCAGCCAAGATCCGACTGCGCTTGGTGAGCAGTTCTTC. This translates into CASSQDPTALGEQFF.

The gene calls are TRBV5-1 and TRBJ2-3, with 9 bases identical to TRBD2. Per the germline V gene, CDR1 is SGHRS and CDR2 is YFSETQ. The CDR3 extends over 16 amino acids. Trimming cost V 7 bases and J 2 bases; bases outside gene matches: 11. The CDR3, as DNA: TGCGCCAGCCGTATGCGGGAGGGAGAGTACACAGATACGCAGTATTTT. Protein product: CASRMREGEYTDTQYF.